This TCR beta chain was sequenced in a study of blood T cell repertoires in COVID-19. About the research overall: The United States, Italy and Spain were the sources of the acute and convalescent COVID-19 samples. PBMCs, B-cell-depleted T cells, or T cells were the source of the cDNA or gDNA that made up the material.

The CDR3 is made up of 15 amino acids. Per germline, CDR1 MNHEY and CDR2 SVGAGI. Losses at the gene ends were 6 bases for V and 0 bases for J; bases not matched to a gene: 7. Original analysis: Estimation of nucleated cell counts was performed using reference gene primer amplification. Using immunoSEQ multiplex PCR, the repertoire was profiled, and TCRdb retains in-frame clones only, with some absent. The V and J calls and the clone size are those of that table, but D and trimming were determined from the DNA. The sample has tens of thousands of clones, roughly 90% seen once. The specimen was peripheral blood. The chain employs TRBV6-5 and TRBJ1-2; 7 nucleotides agree with TRBD1. The clonotype comes from a male donor with acute or convalescent COVID-19. The CDR3 sequence is CASRGTARTNYGYTF. The CDR3 DNA sequence: TGTGCCAGCAGGGGGACAGCACGGACTAACTATGGCTACACCTTC.